Listed below are T cell receptor beta chains from one sample, sequenced in a study of T cells in Graves' hyperthyroidism and ophthalmopathy. TCRdb analysed the multiplex PCR reads with MiXCR anew, one entry per CDR3 protein. The data show approximately 560,000 distinct CDR3 sequences, approximately 14% seen once. The material sequenced was blood. The source is a woman in her twenties or thirties with Graves' hyperthyroidism. Both conserved end residues are part of each CDR3. Each record gives: CDR3 protein, V gene, D gene, clone size, J gene. D genes are given only for firm matches. Clone size appears in some rows only: once, few, many, or a class for an expanded clone.

cdr3_aa: CASSQEVTGRYEQYF
v_call: TRBV4-3
d_call: .
clone_size: .
j_call: TRBJ2-7

cdr3_aa: CSASGPRLDYEQYF
v_call: TRBV20-1
d_call: .
clone_size: many
j_call: TRBJ2-7

cdr3_aa: CASSIRERHNEQFF
v_call: TRBV19
d_call: .
clone_size: .
j_call: TRBJ2-1

cdr3_aa: CSARDGKGNQPQHF
v_call: TRBV20-1
d_call: .
clone_size: many
j_call: TRBJ1-5

cdr3_aa: CASEGQGAQPQHF
v_call: TRBV2
d_call: TRBD1
clone_size: .
j_call: TRBJ1-5

cdr3_aa: CSAPVGAAGTETQYF
v_call: TRBV20-1
d_call: .
clone_size: few
j_call: TRBJ2-5

cdr3_aa: CAISESLDMNTEAFF
v_call: TRBV10-3
d_call: .
clone_size: .
j_call: TRBJ1-1

cdr3_aa: CASSLNRGTGSQPQHF
v_call: TRBV12-3/TRBV12-4
d_call: TRBD1
clone_size: many
j_call: TRBJ1-5

cdr3_aa: CASSLAAPTRYNEQFF
v_call: TRBV5-1
d_call: .
clone_size: many
j_call: TRBJ2-1

cdr3_aa: CSASTIAGDSYNEQFF
v_call: TRBV20-1
d_call: TRBD2
clone_size: many
j_call: TRBJ2-1

cdr3_aa: CSAETLETQYF
v_call: TRBV20-1
d_call: .
clone_size: many
j_call: TRBJ2-5

cdr3_aa: CASSLGDRTEAFF
v_call: TRBV5-6
d_call: .
clone_size: .
j_call: TRBJ1-1

cdr3_aa: CASSQAQFNQPQHF
v_call: TRBV4-1
d_call: .
clone_size: few
j_call: TRBJ1-5

cdr3_aa: CASSLTGAKGEQYF
v_call: TRBV27
d_call: .
clone_size: many
j_call: TRBJ2-7

cdr3_aa: CACQTWTGRGTEAFF
v_call: TRBV30
d_call: TRBD1
clone_size: many
j_call: TRBJ1-1

cdr3_aa: CASSPGLAGGTTDTQYF
v_call: TRBV5-1
d_call: TRBD2
clone_size: many
j_call: TRBJ2-3

cdr3_aa: CASSQEGVGTGELFF
v_call: TRBV4-3
d_call: .
clone_size: few
j_call: TRBJ2-2

cdr3_aa: CAWSRKWGDRYNEQFF
v_call: TRBV30
d_call: .
clone_size: many
j_call: TRBJ2-1

cdr3_aa: CASSRVVGELFF
v_call: TRBV5-1
d_call: .
clone_size: few
j_call: TRBJ2-2

cdr3_aa: CASIPNPIGDTQYF
v_call: TRBV6-2/TRBV6-3
d_call: .
clone_size: .
j_call: TRBJ2-3

cdr3_aa: CAISETADYGYTF
v_call: TRBV10-3
d_call: .
clone_size: few
j_call: TRBJ1-2

cdr3_aa: CSARDLGGSNQPQHF
v_call: TRBV20-1
d_call: .
clone_size: few
j_call: TRBJ1-5

cdr3_aa: CASTIAGVGTDTQYF
v_call: TRBV2
d_call: TRBD2
clone_size: many
j_call: TRBJ2-3

cdr3_aa: CAISESTPSLGSSYEQYF
v_call: TRBV10-3
d_call: .
clone_size: few
j_call: TRBJ2-7

cdr3_aa: CASSSVWNEQGQSLHFSNQPQHF
v_call: TRBV28
d_call: TRBD1
clone_size: few
j_call: TRBJ1-5

cdr3_aa: CASSLRQGADTGELFF
v_call: TRBV7-3
d_call: TRBD1
clone_size: .
j_call: TRBJ2-2

cdr3_aa: CSVEDRGTGELFF
v_call: TRBV29-1
d_call: .
clone_size: many
j_call: TRBJ2-2

cdr3_aa: CASSSAGTSGSVEQYF
v_call: TRBV19
d_call: TRBD2
clone_size: .
j_call: TRBJ2-7

cdr3_aa: CASGLMSGTEMLSEAFF
v_call: TRBV12-5
d_call: TRBD1
clone_size: many
j_call: TRBJ1-1

cdr3_aa: CASAGGVSYNQPQHF
v_call: TRBV10-2
d_call: .
clone_size: .
j_call: TRBJ1-5

cdr3_aa: CASSLEGGLSSYNEQFF
v_call: TRBV5-1
d_call: .
clone_size: few
j_call: TRBJ2-1

cdr3_aa: CASSPDRVEAFF
v_call: TRBV18
d_call: TRBD1
clone_size: many
j_call: TRBJ1-1